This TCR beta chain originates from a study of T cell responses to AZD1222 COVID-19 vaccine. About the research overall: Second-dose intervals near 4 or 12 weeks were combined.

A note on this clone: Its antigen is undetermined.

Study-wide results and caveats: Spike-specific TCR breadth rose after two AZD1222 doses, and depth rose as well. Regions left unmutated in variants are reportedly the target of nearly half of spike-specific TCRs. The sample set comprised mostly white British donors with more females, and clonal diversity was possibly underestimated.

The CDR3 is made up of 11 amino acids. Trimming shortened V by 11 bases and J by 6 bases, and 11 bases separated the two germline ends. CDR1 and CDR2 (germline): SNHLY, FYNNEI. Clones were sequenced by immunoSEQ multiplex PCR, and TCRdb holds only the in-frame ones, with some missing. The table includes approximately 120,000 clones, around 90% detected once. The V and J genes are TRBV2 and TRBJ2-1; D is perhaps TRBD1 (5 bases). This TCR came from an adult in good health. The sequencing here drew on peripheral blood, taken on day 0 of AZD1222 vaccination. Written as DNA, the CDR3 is TGTGCCGGCACCAGGGTCAATGAGCAGTTCTTC. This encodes CAGTRVNEQFF. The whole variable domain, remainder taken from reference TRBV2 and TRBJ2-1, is EPEVTQTPSHQVTQMGQEVILRCVPISNHLYFYWYRQILGQKVEFLVSFYNNEISEKSEIFDDQFSVERPDGSNFTLKIRSTKLEDSAMYFCAGTRVNEQFFGPGTRLTVL.